Shown below are 5 T cell receptor beta chains from a single sample sequenced in a study of CD8 T cells in ankylosing spondylitis. Study results and caveats: Within ankylosing spondylitis blood, a TCR beta motif made up of eight or nine highly homologous variants appeared to be characteristic.

TCRdb re-analysed the 5' RACE reads in MiXCR, keeping a single row per CDR3 protein. The sample includes approximately 540,000 distinct CDR3 sequences, 9.5% to 15% of them seen just once. Their specific antigens are unknown. The specimen sequenced was blood, either unsorted or a sorted T cell fraction (not recorded which). These receptor sequences come from a male donor with ankylosing spondylitis.

V usage is TRBV15 and J usage is TRBJ2-7; 10 bases map to TRBD2. The CDR3 extends over 15 amino acids. With V trimmed by 0 bases and J by 6 bases, 5 bases remained unmatched. The germline gives CDR1 LNHNV, CDR2 YYDKDF (reference sequence). CDR3 sequence: CATSRDSLAGVEQYV. In nucleotides, the CDR3 is TGTGCCACCAGCAGAGATTCCCTAGCGGGAGTCGAGCAGTACGTC.

The genes are TRBV30 and TRBJ1-1; maybe TRBD1 (6 bases). Trimming removed 0 bases from V and 10 bases from J, with 18 bases in between. The CDR3 spans 14 residues. The V gene's germline CDR1 is GTSNPN and CDR2 SVGIG (reference sequence). The CDR3 coding sequence is TGTGCCTGGAGTGTATCCCGACAGGTCGTGAGAGCTTTCTTT. Its protein product is CAWSVSRQVVRAFF. The entire variable domain, with the rest obtained from reference TRBV30 and TRBJ1-1, is as follows: SQTIHQWPATLVQPVGSPLSLECTVEGTSNPNLYWYRQAAGRGLQLLFYSVGIGQISSEVPQNLSASRPQDRQFILSSKKLLLSDSGFYLCAWSVSRQVVRAFFGQGTRLTVV.

This clonotype showed up just a few times. The V call is TRBV7-9, the J call TRBJ2-5; 7 bases are a match to TRBD1. CDR1 and CDR2 (germline): SEHNR, FQNEAQ (reference sequence). V shed 4 bases, J shed 0 bases, and the junction held 11 bases outside the gene matches. This CDR3 contains 17 residues. CDR3 amino acids: CASSSTGYRDYQETQYF. The CDR3 coding sequence is TGTGCCAGCAGCTCGACAGGGTATAGGGATTACCAAGAGACCCAGTACTTC.

This clonotype has a handful of counts. This chain links TRBV28 with TRBJ1-6; no reliable D call. Germline CDR1 and CDR2: MDHEN and SYDVKM. This CDR3 has 14 amino acids. The germline V and J ends were trimmed by 7 bases and 0 bases, with 7 bases remaining between them. The CDR3 nucleotides read TGTGCCAGCAATCCGAGCTCCTATAATTCACCCCTCCACTTT. Residues: CASNPSSYNSPLHF. Supplemented by reference TRBV28 and TRBJ1-6, the full variable domain reads DVKVTQSSRYLVKRTGEKVFLECVQDMDHENMFWYRQDPGLGLRLIYFSYDVKMKEKGDIPEGYSVSREKKERFSLILESASTNQTSMYLCASNPSSYNSPLHFGNGTRLTVT.

The chain is built from TRBV20-1 and TRBJ2-1; D ambiguous. This CDR3 comprises 11 residues. Germline lookup yields CDR1 DFQATT and CDR2 SNEGSKA (reference sequence). Trimming stripped 5 bases from V and 12 bases from J, with 14 bases between. DNA for the CDR3: TGCAGTGCTGGACCCCGCAGTGGGCAGTTCTTC. The encoded protein is CSAGPRSGQFF.